The following is a TCR beta chain sequence with its context. Antigen unknown. Cultured CD4+ T cell DNA underwent sequencing with the Oncomine TCR Beta short-read assay. TCRdb used MiXCR to reprocess the PCR reads, holding one entry per CDR3 protein. The table has about 23,000 distinct CDR3 sequences, 67% seen once; the top ten hold about a fifth. Stated treatment: approximately nine-day PBMC culture with coronavirus spike peptide pools or control peptides (ViraFEST assay). Peptide pools at approximately 10 ug/ml and IL-2 at 10 IU/ml were added to cultures of 2 million or so PBMCs per well. Germline-derived CDR1 and CDR2 are KGHDR and SFDVKD. CDR3 length: 15 residues. V shed 7 bases and J 4 bases; nucleotides not matched to a gene: 9. These data are taken from a study of vaccination and CD4 T cells after COVID-19. Overall study context: Post-COVID draws followed diagnosis by a median around 97 days (range 35 to 161).

This receptor was obtained from a human donor who received a COVID-19 vaccine. This sample comprised CD4+ T cells from blood, cultured in vitro, obtained after SARS-CoV-2 vaccination. The V and J genes are TRBV24-1 and TRBJ2-3; TRBD1 agrees at 8 bases. This CDR3 is CATSRTGISSDTQYF. The DNA for the CDR3 is TGTGCCACCAGCAGGACAGGGATTAGTTCAGATACGCAGTATTTT.